The entry below describes one T cell receptor beta chain. The CDR3 totals 14 residues. The germline V gene has CDR1 WNHNN and CDR2 SYGVQD (reference sequence). Trimming cost V 4 bases and J 5 bases, with 12 bases left between them. Only in-frame clones appear in the TCRdb table, and some are missing; sequencing was by immunoSEQ multiplex PCR. The table records almost 350,000 clones, 88% of them present only once. The record originates from a study of blood T cell repertoires in COVID-19. The receptor was derived from a woman aged 25-40 years who had been exposed to COVID-19. Specimen: PBMCs or T cells enriched from blood (not recorded which). J is TRBJ1-5 and V is TRBV10-1; the D is unclear. The CDR3 loop is CASSVEGSDQPQHF. The CDR3 coding sequence is TGCGCCAGCAGTGTAGAGGGTTCCGATCAGCCCCAGCATTTT.